The subject of this entry is one T cell receptor beta chain. Between the trimmed V and J ends, which lost 6 bases and 3 bases, there was a span of 14 bases. Germline V gene data show CDR1 as MNHEY and CDR2 as SVGAGI. This CDR3 comprises 14 residues. The protocol was immunoSEQ multiplex PCR, while the TCRdb copy is restricted to in-frame clones and leaves out a portion. The sample lists about 140,000 clones, roughly 73% occurring once. This record comes from a study of blood T cell repertoires in COVID-19. Sequencing input: peripheral blood. This clonotype was sampled from a woman between 50 and 59 years old with active or convalescent COVID-19. The rearrangement links TRBV6-5 to TRBJ1-2, with D unclear. The CDR3 protein is CASSYGEDYYGYTF. The CDR3 bases are TGTGCCAGCAGCTACGGGGAGGACTACTATGGCTACACCTTC.